The clone carrying this TCR beta chain was found a few times. Antigen specificity is unknown. This entry belongs to a study of T cells after yellow fever vaccination. General study findings and limits: The CD4 compartment and the CD8 compartment contained a small share of clonotypes in common. The booster saw the reappearance of most primary-vaccination clones (more than 95% CD4, 88% CD8).

TCRdb re-analysed the 5' RACE reads in MiXCR, keeping a single row per CDR3 protein. The sample shows fewer than 650,000 distinct CDR3 sequences, 21% of them seen only once. The sequence was collected from a young man who received the YFV17D yellow fever vaccine. Sample: PBMCs, taken less than 25 days after the first yellow fever vaccination.

CDR3 sequence (DNA): TGTGCCAGCAGCTTAATTGACAGATCCAATGAGCAGTTCTTC. It encodes CASSLIDRSNEQFF. The V and J genes are TRBV7-3 and TRBJ2-1, with D perhaps TRBD1 (5 bases). The V and J ends lost 1 base and 6 bases respectively, with 10 bases between them. The CDR3 is made up of 14 amino acids. Germline V gene data show CDR1 as SGHTA and CDR2 as FQGTGA.